The 31 T cell receptor beta chains presented below share a single source sample, sequenced in a study of T cell responses to AZD1222 COVID-19 vaccine (dated by TCRdb to the early 2020s). Libraries were constructed by the immunoSEQ multiplex PCR assay. Held by TCRdb, this immuneACCESS table contains in-frame sequences only and omits some clones. Under half of the omission traces to an unresolved V gene where checked; the cause of the rest is unknown. The sample yields 200,000 to 250,000 clones; about 94% were counted once. Clones ranked in the top ten supply roughly 1.8% of the sample. Per the publication, the time point label means: about 28 days (+/-7) after the second vaccine dose. Explained via the paper, the treatment or condition label denotes: meningococcal conjugate vaccine given as trial control. The sequenced sample was peripheral blood, obtained 28 days after the second dose of the MenACWY control vaccine. The receptors originated from an adult who received the MenACWY meningococcal vaccine as a control.

This clone was observed a single time. The rearrangement uses TRBV28 and TRBJ1-1; TRBD1 matches at 7 bases. This CDR3 has 14 residues. After removal of 6 bases from V and 6 bases from J, the junction contained 10 bases not matched to a gene. Germline-derived CDR1 and CDR2 are MDHEN and SYDVKM. Here the CDR3 reads CASSPGGGGPEAFF. CDR3 DNA: TGTGCCAGCAGCCCAGGGGGGGGCGGACCTGAAGCTTTCTTT.

This clone appeared a single time. The chain couples TRBV19 to TRBJ1-2, with TRBD1 matching 7 bases. The germline V gene has CDR1 LNHDA and CDR2 SQIVND (reference sequence). The junction had 4 bases not matched to a gene; V was cut back by 0 bases and J by 6 bases. The CDR3 sequence is 14 residues long. The CDR3 sequence is CASSIEGGANGYTF. The CDR3, as DNA: TGTGCCAGTAGTATAGAAGGGGGCGCGAATGGCTACACCTTC.

The chain recombines TRBV15 with TRBJ2-7; D is uncertain. The CDR3 is 15 amino acids. V dropped 2 bases and J dropped 2 bases, with 13 bases sitting between them. The germline CDR1 and CDR2 sequences are LNHNV and YYDKDF (reference sequence). CDR3 residues: CATSRSLDITYEQYF. DNA for the CDR3: TGTGCCACCAGCAGATCCCTAGACATTACCTACGAGCAGTACTTC.

The chain employs TRBV4-2 and TRBJ2-3; possibly TRBD2 for D (6 bases). The germline V gene encodes CDR1 LGHNA and CDR2 YNFKEQ. V shed 1 base and J shed 1 base, with 9 bases lying between them. The CDR3 runs to 15 residues. DNA of the CDR3: TGTGCCAGCAGCCAAGGGGACTCACGCACAGATACGCAGTATTTT. This encodes CASSQGDSRTDTQYF.

V is TRBV9 and J is TRBJ2-2, with unresolved D. Germline CDR1 reads SGDLS; CDR2 reads YYNGEE. V lost 6 bases, J lost 5 bases, and 8 bases lay in between. The CDR3 consists of 12 residues. The CDR3 nucleotides read TGTGCCAGCAAAGCCGGGACCGGGGAGCTGTTTTTT. Amino acid sequence: CASKAGTGELFF. Supplemented by reference TRBV9 and TRBJ2-2, the full variable domain reads DSGVTQTPKHLITATGQRVTLRCSPRSGDLSVYWYQQSLDQGLQFLIQYYNGEERAKGNILERFSAQQFPDLHSELNLSSLELGDSALYFCASKAGTGELFFGEGSRLTVL.

The V and J genes are TRBV6-5 and TRBJ1-5, with TRBD1 identical over 9 bases. Germline CDR1 MNHEY, CDR2 SVGAGI. V shed 6 bases, J shed 7 bases, and the junction held 4 bases outside the gene matches. This CDR3 region has 13 residues. This CDR3 is CASSATGGQPQHF. CDR3 DNA sequence: TGTGCCAGCAGCGCGACAGGGGGGCAGCCCCAGCATTTT.

This sequence joins TRBV25-1 and TRBJ1-4; 7 positions match TRBD1. Germline lookup yields CDR1 MGHDK and CDR2 SYGVNS. The CDR3 is 17 residues long. J was trimmed by 2 bases and V by 4 bases; bases with no gene match: 10. CDR3 DNA: TGTGCCAGCAGTGCCCCGATCGGGACAGCTACTAATGAAAAACTGTTTTTT. It specifies CASSAPIGTATNEKLFF.

V is TRBV10-3 and J is TRBJ1-3, with 7 nucleotides matching TRBD1. The V gene's germline CDR1 is ENHRY and CDR2 SYGVKD. With 5 bases clipped from V and 2 bases from J, the junction kept 0 bases outside the gene matches. The CDR3 runs 13 residues. CDR3 loop: CAISQGAGNTIYF. CDR3 nucleotide sequence: TGTGCCATCAGTCAGGGGGCTGGAAACACCATATATTTT.

This clone was recorded only once. CDR3 DNA sequence: TGTGCCACCAGTGACCCCAGACTAGCGGGGGACAATGAGCAGTTCTTC. It specifies CATSDPRLAGDNEQFF. J is TRBJ2-1 and V is TRBV24-1; 12 positions agree with TRBD2. Unmatched junction bases numbered 5, after V lost 4 bases and J lost 5 bases. In germline, CDR1 is KGHDR, CDR2 SFDVKD. This CDR3 has 16 amino acids.

The rearrangement joins TRBV7-9 to TRBJ1-1; unclear D gene. The CDR3 is made up of 13 amino acids. Germline V gives CDR1 SEHNR, CDR2 FQNEAQ (reference sequence). V gave up 2 bases and J gave up 6 bases, with 10 bases separating them. CDR3 nucleotide sequence: TGTGCCAGCAGCTTAATAATTAGTTCTGAAGCTTTCTTT. Protein product: CASSLIISSEAFF. Using reference TRBV7-9 and TRBJ1-1 for the parts outside the CDR3, the full variable domain is DTGVSQNPRHKITKRGQNVTFRCDPISEHNRLYWYRQTLGQGPEFLTYFQNEAQLEKSRLLSDRFSAERPKGSFSTLEIQRTEQGDSAMYLCASSLIISSEAFFGQGTRLTVV.

The chain has TRBV6-2 or TRBV6-3 and TRBJ2-2; D uncertain. This CDR3 region has 15 residues. Germline-derived CDR1 and CDR2 are MNHEY and SVGEGT. Trimming cost V 0 bases and J 2 bases, with 7 bases left between them. CDR3 bases: TGTGCCAGCAGTTACTCTAGGGTTAACACCGGGGAGCTGTTTTTT. Amino acid sequence: CASSYSRVNTGELFF.

The genes are TRBV18 and TRBJ2-2; D uncertain. The germline V gene has CDR1 KGHSH and CDR2 LQKENI. The length of the CDR3 is 14 residues. Trimming removed 5 bases from V and 1 base from J, with 8 bases in between. Written as DNA, the CDR3 is TGTGCCAGCTCAGACCAGTTGAACACCGGGGAGCTGTTTTTT. Encoded protein: CASSDQLNTGELFF.

The chain recombines TRBV28 with TRBJ1-2; a weak D match, TRBD1 (6 bases). CDR3 length equals 12 residues. V dropped 8 bases and J dropped 4 bases, with 11 bases sitting between them. CDR1 is MDHEN, CDR2 SYDVKM, per germline. The CDR3 DNA reads as TGTGCCAGCTTAGGGGGTATCTATGGCTACACCTTC. It yields the protein CASLGGIYGYTF.

The rearrangement uses TRBV7-3 and TRBJ2-5; D ambiguous. V lost 1 base, J lost 1 base, and 13 bases lay in between. This CDR3 contains 16 residues. Per germline, CDR1 SGHTA and CDR2 FQGTGA. CDR3 in amino acids: CASSLSVSGVQETQYF. The CDR3 nucleotides are TGTGCCAGCAGCTTAAGCGTCTCGGGCGTCCAAGAGACCCAGTACTTC.

The chain uses TRBV3-1 (or the pseudogene TRBV3-2) and TRBJ2-1; TRBD2 matches 10 bases. Germline trimming cut 5 bases from V and 5 bases from J; bases unmatched to any gene: 3. The length of the CDR3 is 14 residues. CDR1 and CDR2 from the germline V gene are LGHDT and YNNKEL (reference sequence). CDR3 residues: CASSALAGNNEQFF. As DNA, the CDR3 is TGTGCCAGCAGCGCACTAGCGGGGAACAATGAGCAGTTCTTC.

The chain links TRBV28 to TRBJ1-5; 7 bases fit TRBD1. Germline V gene lookup returns CDR1 MDHEN and CDR2 SYDVKM. This CDR3 has 16 amino acids. After removal of 4 bases from V and 6 bases from J, the junction contained 12 bases not matched to a gene. CDR3 protein: CASSSAHRGESQPQHF. The CDR3 nucleotides are TGTGCCAGCAGTTCCGCCCACAGGGGAGAGAGTCAGCCCCAGCATTTT.

The rearrangement joins TRBV7-2 to TRBJ2-7; D remains ambiguous. CDR3 length: 14 amino acids. Trimming took off 6 bases at V and 3 bases at J, with 15 bases between the two ends. Per the germline V gene, CDR1 is SGHTA and CDR2 is FQGNSA. CDR3 DNA sequence: TGTGCCAGCAGTGTTAGGCTGGGGATCTACGAGCAGTACTTC. It specifies CASSVRLGIYEQYF.

V gene TRBV12-3 or TRBV12-4 combines with J gene TRBJ2-2; D gene ambiguous. The V end lost 5 bases, the J end lost 3 bases, and 4 bases lay between the germline ends. This CDR3 spans 12 amino acids. This CDR3 is CASSPDTGELFF. CDR3 sequence (DNA): TGTGCCAGCAGTCCCGACACCGGGGAGCTGTTTTTT.

The chain is built from TRBV18 and TRBJ1-2; the D gene is possibly TRBD1 (5 bases). This CDR3 has 13 amino acids. V dropped 3 bases and J dropped 7 bases, with 12 bases sitting between them. The germline V gene has CDR1 KGHSH and CDR2 LQKENI. The CDR3 reads CASSPTEGGGYTF. In DNA form, the CDR3 reads TGTGCCAGCTCACCGACAGAAGGTGGTGGCTACACCTTC. Drawing the rest from reference TRBV18 and TRBJ1-2, the complete variable domain is NAGVMQNPRHLVRRRGQEARLRCSPMKGHSHVYWYRQLPEEGLKFMVYLQKENIIDESGMPKERFSAEFPKEGPSILRIQQVVRGDSAAYFCASSPTEGGGYTFGSGTRLTVV.

V gene TRBV6-4 combines with J gene TRBJ2-1; weak D call: TRBD2 (6 bases). The CDR3 length is 13 residues. Germline CDR1 MRHNA, CDR2 SNTAGT. The V gene lost 5 bases and the J gene lost 5 bases, with 10 bases spanning the gap. Here the CDR3 reads CASSPGLNNEQFF. The CDR3, as DNA: TGTGCCAGCAGTCCGGGACTGAACAATGAGCAGTTCTTC.

The V call is TRBV7-6, the J call TRBJ2-5; 13 bases agree with TRBD2. Germline lookup yields CDR1 SGHVS and CDR2 FNYEAQ. The CDR3 is made up of 15 amino acids. V lost 5 bases, J lost 5 bases, and 5 bases stayed unmatched. The CDR3 here is CASSRGLAGTETQYF. CDR3 nucleotide sequence: TGTGCCAGCAGCCGGGGACTAGCGGGAACGGAGACCCAGTACTTC.

This clone was observed a single time. This sequence joins TRBV3-1 (or the pseudogene TRBV3-2) and TRBJ2-7, with D unresolved. The germline V and J ends were trimmed by 2 bases and 5 bases, with 10 bases remaining between them. The CDR3 contains 13 residues. Looked up from germline, CDR1 is LGHDT and CDR2 is YNNKEL (reference sequence). CDR3 nucleotide sequence: TGTGCCAGCAGCCAAAATCAGGTGCACGAGCAGTACTTC. Protein: CASSQNQVHEQYF.

This sequence joins TRBV3-1 (or the pseudogene TRBV3-2) and TRBJ2-3, with 11 positions matching TRBD2. The CDR3 extends over 15 amino acids. CDR1 and CDR2 from the germline V gene are LGHDT and YNNKEL (reference sequence). V was clipped by 1 base and J by 7 bases; unmatched bases: 4. The CDR3 protein is CASSQGTSGSHTQYF. The CDR3, as DNA: TGTGCCAGCAGCCAAGGTACTAGCGGGAGCCATACGCAGTATTTT.

The J gene is TRBJ1-1, the V gene TRBV29-1, with unresolved D. CDR1 and CDR2 from the germline V gene are SQVTM and ANQGSEA. The CDR3 totals 13 residues. V lost 5 bases and J lost 3, with 13 bases in between. The CDR3 coding sequence is TGCAGCGTTAGCGCGGCGGCTGACACTGAAGCTTTCTTT. This encodes CSVSAAADTEAFF.

This clone was seen only a few times. The V gene is TRBV3-1 (or the pseudogene TRBV3-2), the J gene TRBJ2-7; 14 bases fit TRBD2. CDR3 length: 15 residues. The germline V gene encodes CDR1 LGHDT and CDR2 YNNKEL (reference sequence). The V gene end was trimmed by 4 bases and the J gene end by 7 bases; junction bases not matched to a gene: 6. CDR3 nucleotide sequence: TGTGCCAGCAGCCTGTACGGGACTAGCGGGAGAGAGCAGTACTTC. Its translation: CASSLYGTSGREQYF.

This clone was seen a single time. CDR3 DNA sequence: TGTGCCATCAGTGAGTCCGGCGGACAGTTCGACGAGCAGTACTTC. Residues: CAISESGGQFDEQYF. The chain couples TRBV10-3 to TRBJ2-7, with D possibly matching TRBD1 (6 bases). Germline V gene sequence: CDR1 ENHRY, CDR2 SYGVKD. This CDR3 has 15 amino acids. V was pared by 0 bases and J by 5 bases, with 14 bases between.

This rearrangement joins TRBV28 to TRBJ2-7, with 10 bases aligning to TRBD1. V shed 4 bases and J 4 bases; nucleotides not matched to a gene: 7. This CDR3 has 15 amino acids. Germline CDR1 and CDR2: MDHEN and SYDVKM. The CDR3 protein is CASSSTGTGAYEQYF. In nucleotides, the CDR3 is TGTGCCAGCAGTTCTACCGGGACAGGGGCATACGAGCAGTACTTC.

The chain couples TRBV18 to TRBJ1-1, with D hard to call. In germline, CDR1 is KGHSH, CDR2 LQKENI. This CDR3 comprises 15 residues. V dropped 3 bases and J dropped 3 bases, with 14 bases sitting between them. Here the CDR3 reads CASSPDPSWDTEAFF. CDR3 DNA sequence: TGTGCCAGCTCACCCGACCCATCTTGGGACACTGAAGCTTTCTTT.

This chain links TRBV11-2 with TRBJ2-3; a possible D gene is TRBD1 (6 bases). Germline assignment: CDR1 SGHAT and CDR2 FQNNGV. This CDR3 contains 13 residues. Trimming pared 7 bases from V and 0 bases from J, leaving 8 bases between. CDR3 loop: CASTGVSTDTQYF. The CDR3 DNA sequence: TGTGCCAGCACAGGGGTTAGCACAGATACGCAGTATTTT.

V is TRBV13 and J is TRBJ2-7; TRBD2 agrees at 7 bases. Trimming cost V 5 bases and J 2 bases; bases outside gene matches: 12. CDR1 is PRHDT and CDR2 is FYEKMQ in the germline V gene (reference sequence). This CDR3 region has 16 residues. The DNA for the CDR3 is TGTGCCAGCAGCGTGTATCGAAGGGCGGGGGCCTACGAGCAGTACTTC. This sequence encodes CASSVYRRAGAYEQYF.

The chain recombines TRBV5-8 with TRBJ2-4; TRBD1 matches 9 bases. CDR3 length equals 14 residues. V was pared by 4 bases and J by 8 bases, with 7 bases of the junction left unmatched. The V gene's germline CDR1 is SGHTS and CDR2 YDEGEE. The CDR3: CASSHDRGMDIQYF. DNA of the CDR3: TGTGCCAGCAGCCACGACAGGGGGATGGACATTCAGTACTTC.